Listed below are T cell receptor beta chains from one sample, sequenced in a study of human T cells and chemical hapten exposure. TCRdb used MiXCR to reprocess the RACE reads, holding one entry per CDR3 protein. The data hold around 340,000 distinct CDR3 sequences, with under 9% observed a single time. Sequences were derived from whole blood, sampled in connection with sensitization to the hapten diphenylcyclopropenone (DPC). The receptors were sampled from a woman younger than 35 with alopecia areata. Some clones in this sample may be carry-over from other donors' samples. Both conserved end residues are part of each CDR3. The D gene is left open where the match is weak. Some rows have no size entry. The others give once, few or many, or a class for an expanded clone.

v_call	clone_size	d_call	j_call	cdr3_nt	cdr3_aa
TRBV20-1	many	TRBD2	TRBJ2-7	TGCAGTGCTAGGGGGACTAGCTACGAGCAGTACTTC	CSARGTSYEQYF
TRBV4-1	many	TRBD1	TRBJ1-5	TGCGCCAGCAGCCAAACTGGAGGGGGCGGCAATCAGCCCCAGCATTTT	CASSQTGGGGNQPQHF
TRBV7-9	many	.	TRBJ1-1	TGTGCCAGCAGCTTAGAAATAGGGGGGACTGAAGCTTTCTTT	CASSLEIGGTEAFF
TRBV6-2/TRBV6-3	many	.	TRBJ2-6	TGTGCCAGCAGTTACAAGGGATCCGGGGCCAACGTCCTGACTTTC	CASSYKGSGANVLTF
TRBV12-3/TRBV12-4	few	TRBD2	TRBJ2-7	TGTGCCAGCAGTTCCTCTAGCGGGGGAACCGCCAACGAGCAGTACTTC	CASSSSSGGTANEQYF
TRBV4-3	.	TRBD1	TRBJ2-3	TGCGCCAGCAGCCAAGATGTAACGAGGACAGGGCGGACAGATACGCAGTATTTT	CASSQDVTRTGRTDTQYF
TRBV7-9	many	.	TRBJ2-1	TGTGCCAGCAGCTTTAGTAATGAGCAGTTCTTC	CASSFSNEQFF
TRBV20-1	few	.	TRBJ1-1	TGCAGTGCGGATGCTTGGGGGGCGGACACTGAAGCTTTCTTT	CSADAWGADTEAFF
TRBV4-1	.	.	TRBJ2-7	TGCGCCAGCAGCCTCTCTAACGAGCAGTACTTC	CASSLSNEQYF
TRBV29-1	many	.	TRBJ1-1	TGCAGCGTTGAATCCCCGGTTGACACCGCTGGGGCTTTCTTT	CSVESPVDTAGAFF
TRBV29-1	few	.	TRBJ1-5	TGCAGCGTTGGGGCGTCGGGGTATAGCAATCAGCCCCAGCATTTT	CSVGASGYSNQPQHF
TRBV6-2/TRBV6-3	.	TRBD1	TRBJ1-1	TGTGCCAGCAGTTACTCGCGACAGGGGCTAAACACTGAAGCTTTCTTT	CASSYSRQGLNTEAFF
TRBV28	few	.	TRBJ1-5	TGTGCCAGCAGTTCAAATTTGTCAGGGGAAGGCCCCCAGCATTTT	CASSSNLSGEGPQHF
TRBV7-2	few	.	TRBJ2-1	TGTGCCAGCCGGCTTCCCAGCGGCAACTCCTACAATGAGCAGTTCTTC	CASRLPSGNSYNEQFF
TRBV6-5	few	.	TRBJ1-1	TGTGCCAGCAGTTACCAGGGCTACACTGAAGCTTTCTTT	CASSYQGYTEAFF
TRBV4-1	few	TRBD1	TRBJ1-3	TGCGCCAGCAGCCAAGGACAGGGACGCTCTGGAAACACCATATATTTT	CASSQGQGRSGNTIYF
TRBV28	.	.	TRBJ1-2	TGTGCCAGCAGTTTATATGGGGTATTGTATGGCTACACCTTC	CASSLYGVLYGYTF
TRBV6-2/TRBV6-3	many	TRBD2	TRBJ2-3	TGTGCCAGCAGTAAGGATGTGGCGGGGGGAGCCACAGATACGCAGTATTTT	CASSKDVAGGATDTQYF
TRBV7-8	many	TRBD2	TRBJ2-3	TGTGCCAGCAGCTTAAAGCCGGGAGGGCTTGCAGATACGCAGTATTTT	CASSLKPGGLADTQYF
TRBV6-1	many	.	TRBJ1-6	TGTGCCAGCAGACTTGGTTCCGATTCACCCCTCCACTTT	CASRLGSDSPLHF
TRBV7-2	few	TRBD1	TRBJ1-1	TGTGCCAGCAGCTCGACAGGGGTGGGGTGGAGACACGCTGAAGCTTTCTTT	CASSSTGVGWRHAEAFF
TRBV7-2	few	.	TRBJ1-3	TGTGCCAGCAGCTTAGCAGGGCCTGGAAACACCATATATTTT	CASSLAGPGNTIYF
TRBV11-1	many	TRBD1	TRBJ1-6	TGTGCCAGCAGCTTAGCGGGAGGGGGCCATTCACCCCTCCACTTT	CASSLAGGGHSPLHF
TRBV3-1	.	.	TRBJ1-3	TGTGCCAGCTCCCAAGCTGGAAACACCATATATTTT	CASSQAGNTIYF
TRBV4-2	.	.	TRBJ1-2	TGTGCCAGCAGCCAAGCTTCAGGGCCCGCTAACTATGGCTACACCTTC	CASSQASGPANYGYTF
TRBV5-1	few	.	TRBJ2-4	TGCGCCAGCAGCTTGCAAAACATTCAGTACTTC	CASSLQNIQYF
TRBV7-2	.	.	TRBJ1-6	TGTGCCAGCAGCCTCCTCGGAGGGTCCTATAATTCACCCCTCCACTTT	CASSLLGGSYNSPLHF
TRBV28	few	TRBD1	TRBJ1-6	TGTGCCAGCAGTAGAACGGGGACAGGGAATAATTCACCCCTCCACTTT	CASSRTGTGNNSPLHF
TRBV6-5	.	TRBD2	TRBJ2-3	TGTGCCAGCAGTTCTCGGGGAGCGGGGGCCACAGATACGCAGTATTTT	CASSSRGAGATDTQYF
TRBV5-1	few	TRBD2	TRBJ2-1	TGCGCCAGCAGCTGGGACCTTAGCGGGGCATACAATGAGCAGTTCTTC	CASSWDLSGAYNEQFF
TRBV29-1	few	.	TRBJ1-3	TGCAGCGTTAGGGGTCTCGGAAACACCATATATTTT	CSVRGLGNTIYF
TRBV18	few	.	TRBJ2-5	TGTGCCAGCTCACCACCGGGGGTGGAGACCCAGTACTTC	CASSPPGVETQYF
TRBV12-3/TRBV12-4	many	TRBD1	TRBJ2-2	TGTGCCAGCAGTTGGGTGGAACGTTCCGACAGGGACGGGAACACCGGGGAGCTGTTTTTT	CASSWVERSDRDGNTGELFF
TRBV4-2	.	.	TRBJ1-3	TGTGCCAGCAGCCAAGATGACCCCAGGGGAACCTTCTCTGGAAACACCATATATTTT	CASSQDDPRGTFSGNTIYF
TRBV28	few	TRBD1	TRBJ1-5	TGTGCCAGCAGCCGAATGGGACAGCGCTATCAGCCCCAGCATTTT	CASSRMGQRYQPQHF
TRBV20-1	.	.	TRBJ1-5	TGCAGTGCTAAGGAAAATAGCAATCAGCCCCAGCATTTT	CSAKENSNQPQHF
TRBV7-6	few	.	TRBJ1-1	TGTGCCACCCTATCGCAGGGGACGGCTTTCTTT	CATLSQGTAFF
TRBV6-2/TRBV6-3	few	TRBD2	TRBJ2-3	TGTGCCAGCAGTCATAGCGGGGGGCAGTATTTT	CASSHSGGQYF
TRBV28	.	.	TRBJ1-2	TGTGCCAGCAGTTTACGCGAGTCGGCCTATGGCTACACCTTC	CASSLRESAYGYTF
TRBV18	few	.	TRBJ2-7	TGTGCCAGCTCACCAAGAGAACCGGGACGACAAAGGGAGCAGTACTTC	CASSPREPGRQREQYF
TRBV12-3/TRBV12-4	.	.	TRBJ1-2	TGTGCCAGCAGTTTAGATAGTAGGGTGTTCTATGGCTACACCTTC	CASSLDSRVFYGYTF
TRBV7-2	.	.	TRBJ1-1	TGTGCCAGCAGCTCCGACCCCAGTTTGAACACTGAAGCTTTCTTT	CASSSDPSLNTEAFF
TRBV18	.	.	TRBJ1-2	TGTGCCAGCTCAAGCTGTTCAGGATGTGGCTACACCTTC	CASSSCSGCGYTF
TRBV7-9	many	.	TRBJ2-3	TGTGCCAGCAGCGTCTCTTATGGGGGAGACACAGATACGCAGTATTTT	CASSVSYGGDTDTQYF
TRBV14	few	.	TRBJ1-2	TGTGCCAGCAGCCAGATCGGCCCGCTTACAGGGTACTATGGCTACACCTTC	CASSQIGPLTGYYGYTF
TRBV4-3	.	.	TRBJ2-7	TGCGCCAGCAGCCAAGACTTAGGGGTGACTTACGAGCAGTACTTC	CASSQDLGVTYEQYF
TRBV3-1	few	TRBD1	TRBJ1-6	TGTGCCAGCAGCGAAGCGGGACAGTCTCAATTTCCCCTCCACTTT	CASSEAGQSQFPLHF
TRBV12-3/TRBV12-4	many	TRBD1	TRBJ2-7	TGTGCCAGCAGTTCTCGGACAGGGTCCCAGTCCTACGAGCAGTACTTC	CASSSRTGSQSYEQYF
TRBV7-8	few	.	TRBJ1-4	TGTGCCAGCAGCTTCAGAGTTTTGGGGGAAAAACTGTTTTTT	CASSFRVLGEKLFF
TRBV15	many	.	TRBJ1-6	TGTGCCACCAGCAGAGCGGCGTCAGGGGCGAGCTCCTATAATTCACCCCTCCACTTT	CATSRAASGASSYNSPLHF
TRBV6-5	many	.	TRBJ2-7	TGTGCCAGCAGTTACTCGTCGGAACGAAAGCAGTACTTC	CASSYSSERKQYF
TRBV28	many	.	TRBJ2-7	TGTGCCAGCAGAGCTACCCCTCAGGGGGGGGCTGTCTACGAGCAGTACTTC	CASRATPQGGAVYEQYF
TRBV10-3	few	TRBD2	TRBJ2-1	TGTGCCATCAGTGGTCTAGCGGGGGGACGACAGCAGTTCTTC	CAISGLAGGRQQFF
TRBV28	few	.	TRBJ1-2	TGTGCCAGCAGTTTAGCCCATAGGGCCTTGAATGGCTACACCTTC	CASSLAHRALNGYTF